Following are 10 T cell receptor beta chains from one sample sequenced in a study of cytomegalovirus exposure and HLA in healthy donors. PCR involved 60 Vbeta and 13 Jbeta primers. TCRdb keeps only in-frame clones here, not all; method: immunoSEQ multiplex PCR. The sample consists of approximately 150,000 clones, approximately 68% of them appearing once. Source material: PBMCs. Source of these receptors: a man in his sixties in good health and CMV-seronegative.

This sequence joins TRBV28 and TRBJ1-2; D might be TRBD1 (6 bases). This CDR3 spans 14 amino acids. V lost 7 bases and J 2 bases, leaving 14 bases between the germline ends. Germline assignment: CDR1 MDHEN and CDR2 SYDVKM. The CDR3 spells CASTPQGGNYGYTF. The CDR3 DNA reads TGTGCCAGCACCCCACAGGGAGGGAACTATGGCTACACCTTC.

V is TRBV9 and J is TRBJ1-6; D not resolved. Trimming left V 0 bases short and J 5 bases short, with 15 bases between. The CDR3 length is 17 residues. CDR1 SGDLS and CDR2 YYNGEE come from the germline V gene. Here the CDR3 reads CASSVGIRARDNSPLHF. CDR3 sequence (DNA): TGTGCCAGCAGCGTAGGTATACGGGCGCGGGATAATTCACCCCTCCACTTT.

This clone was detected only a few times. The chain recombines TRBV9 with TRBJ1-2; no firm D call. The V end was cut by 0 bases, the J end by 0 bases, with 3 bases between. The CDR3 sequence is 13 residues long. The germline V gene has CDR1 SGDLS and CDR2 YYNGEE. In DNA, the CDR3 is TGTGCCAGCAGCGTAGCATCTAACTATGGCTACACCTTC. Translating it yields CASSVASNYGYTF. The full variable domain, completed using reference TRBV9 and TRBJ1-2, is DSGVTQTPKHLITATGQRVTLRCSPRSGDLSVYWYQQSLDQGLQFLIQYYNGEERAKGNILERFSAQQFPDLHSELNLSSLELGDSALYFCASSVASNYGYTFGSGTRLTVV.

CDR3 protein: CAISDSAGASYGYTF. In DNA, the CDR3 is TGTGCCATCAGTGACTCTGCAGGGGCATCCTATGGCTACACCTTC. The V gene is TRBV10-3, the J gene TRBJ1-2; a weak D match, TRBD1 (6 bases). CDR3 length equals 15 residues. Germline values: CDR1 ENHRY, CDR2 SYGVKD. V lost 3 bases and J 4 bases, leaving 15 bases between the germline ends.

The chain links TRBV18 to TRBJ2-7; 8 bases align to TRBD2. This CDR3 has 16 residues. V was clipped by 5 bases and J by 2 bases; unmatched bases: 11. Per the germline V gene, CDR1 is KGHSH and CDR2 is LQKENI. Here the CDR3 DNA reads TGTGCCAGCTCAAGTCCGGGTCTAGCGGGTCCCTACGAGCAGTACTTC. It is translated as CASSSPGLAGPYEQYF. Filled out from reference TRBV18 and TRBJ2-7, the complete variable domain reads NAGVMQNPRHLVRRRGQEARLRCSPMKGHSHVYWYRQLPEEGLKFMVYLQKENIIDESGMPKERFSAEFPKEGPSILRIQQVVRGDSAAYFCASSSPGLAGPYEQYFGPGTRLTVT.

The V call is TRBV5-4, the J call TRBJ1-1; D possibly corresponds to TRBD1 (5 bases). Deletions cut 6 bases from V and 1 base from J, with 16 bases between. Germline V gene sequence: CDR1 SGHNT, CDR2 YYREEE (reference sequence). This CDR3 has 15 residues. The DNA for the CDR3 is TGTGCCAGCAACCGAGACAGCTATAAGAACACTGAAGCTTTCTTT. Amino acid sequence: CASNRDSYKNTEAFF.

The chain joins TRBV7-9 to TRBJ1-5, with D perhaps TRBD1 (5 bases). The CDR3 runs 13 residues. The V gene lost 2 bases and the J gene lost 6 bases, with 8 bases spanning the gap. Looked up from germline, CDR1 is SEHNR and CDR2 is FQNEAQ (reference sequence). In DNA form, the CDR3 reads TGTGCCAGCAGCTTACAGGGAGGTCAGCCCCAGCATTTT. Protein product: CASSLQGGQPQHF. The full variable domain, in which reference TRBV7-9 and TRBJ1-5 provide the parts outside the CDR3, is DTGVSQNPRHKITKRGQNVTFRCDPISEHNRLYWYRQTLGQGPEFLTYFQNEAQLEKSRLLSDRFSAERPKGSFSTLEIQRTEQGDSAMYLCASSLQGGQPQHFGDGTRLSIL.

The chain employs TRBV27 and TRBJ1-2; D unclear. The CDR3 is made up of 14 amino acids. Trimming left V 3 bases short and J 4 bases short, with 12 bases between. The germline gives CDR1 MNHEY, CDR2 SMNVEV (reference sequence). The CDR3 sequence: CASSFRGPGYGYTF. The CDR3 bases are TGTGCCAGCAGTTTCCGAGGGCCGGGCTATGGCTACACCTTC.

The chain employs TRBV9 and TRBJ1-1, with D tentatively TRBD1 (5 bases). Germline values: CDR1 SGDLS, CDR2 YYNGEE. This CDR3 contains 16 residues. V lost 3 bases, J lost 1 base, and 16 bases lay in between. The CDR3 region has the DNA TGTGCCAGCAGCGCCCCGGGGGTCGGGAAGAACACTGAAGCTTTCTTT. Its translation is CASSAPGVGKNTEAFF.

The gene calls are TRBV13 and TRBJ2-5; D is ambiguous. The CDR3 sequence is 14 residues long. V lost 0 bases and J lost 0, with 5 bases in between. CDR1 and CDR2 (germline): PRHDT, FYEKMQ (reference sequence). CDR3 DNA: TGTGCCAGCAGCTTAGGGCAGTACCAAGAGACCCAGTACTTC. Protein product: CASSLGQYQETQYF.